One sample yielded the 8 T cell receptor beta chains listed below, sequenced in a study of early T cells in non-severe SARS-CoV-2 infection. From the 5' RACE reads, TCRdb called clonotypes with MiXCR, one entry per CDR3 protein. The table shows 46,000 or so distinct CDR3 sequences, with 4% to 4.5% occurring only once. The material sequenced was whole blood. These receptors originate from an adult who was a healthcare worker with PCR-confirmed SARS-CoV-2 infection or an uninfected control (not recorded which).

The sample holds many counts of this clonotype. The chain has TRBV19 and TRBJ2-7; the D is unclear. The length of the CDR3 is 14 residues. V lost 5 bases to trimming and J lost 2 bases, with 13 bases between them. Germline values: CDR1 LNHDA, CDR2 SQIVND (reference sequence). The chain's CDR3 is CASSPLLNPYEQYF. CDR3 bases: TGTGCCAGTAGTCCCCTCTTGAATCCCTACGAGCAGTACTTC.

This clonotype was observed many times. The rearrangement links TRBV11-3 to TRBJ2-2; 7 nucleotides line up with TRBD2. Germline V gene lookup returns CDR1 SGHNT and CDR2 YENEEA. This CDR3 has 15 amino acids. V shed 3 bases and J 5 bases; nucleotides not matched to a gene: 6. The CDR3 sequence is CASSFGTSDTGELFF. The CDR3 nucleotides are TGTGCCAGCAGCTTTGGCACTAGCGATACCGGGGAGCTGTTTTTT.

This clonotype showed up many times. The chain couples TRBV5-1 to TRBJ2-3, with D hard to call. The CDR3 contains 16 residues. The V gene's germline CDR1 is SGHRS and CDR2 YFSETQ. The V end lost 1 base, the J end lost 0 bases, and 12 bases lay between the germline ends. CDR3 amino acids: CASSLIGERSTDTQYF. CDR3 DNA: TGCGCCAGCAGCTTGATTGGTGAAAGGAGCACAGATACGCAGTATTTT.

This clonotype was picked up a small number of times. One junction end disagrees with the germline gene, perhaps due to a read error. CDR3 nucleotides: TGTGCCAGCAGCCAAAGGGTAGGAAACACTATATATTTT. It yields the protein CASSQRVGNTIYF. The chain has TRBV3-1 and TRBJ1-3; D is undetermined. The CDR3 loop spans 13 amino acids. Germline lookup yields CDR1 LGHDT and CDR2 YNNKEL (reference sequence).

The chain couples TRBV11-1 to TRBJ1-4, with 7 bases that match TRBD1. Trimming cost V 5 bases and J 3 bases; bases outside gene matches: 6. The CDR3 sequence is 15 residues long. Germline CDR1 and CDR2: SGHAT and FQDESV (reference sequence). The CDR3 sequence: CASSMVGQPNEKLFF. In DNA form, the CDR3 reads TGTGCCAGCAGCATGGTGGGACAGCCTAATGAAAAACTGTTTTTT.

This clonotype has ten or more counts. V usage is TRBV19 and J usage is TRBJ1-2, with D uncertain. The CDR3 consists of 13 residues. Trimming removed 3 bases at V and 2 bases at J, with 7 bases between. Germline-derived CDR1 and CDR2 are LNHDA and SQIVND (reference sequence). CDR3 protein: CASSISGNYGYTF. CDR3 bases: TGTGCCAGTAGTATTTCAGGAAACTATGGCTACACCTTC.

This clonotype came up many times. The chain joins TRBV5-1 to TRBJ2-3; no reliable D call. CDR1 is SGHRS, CDR2 YFSETQ, per germline. The V gene lost 4 bases and the J gene lost 1 base, with 13 bases spanning the gap. There are 15 residues in the CDR3. The CDR3 is CASSLRFPGTDTQYF. Here the CDR3 DNA reads TGCGCCAGCAGCCTGCGGTTCCCGGGCACAGATACGCAGTATTTT. Variable domain in full (rest from reference TRBV5-1 and TRBJ2-3): KAGVTQTPRYLIKTRGQQVTLSCSPISGHRSVSWYQQTPGQGLQFLFEYFSETQRNKGNFPGRFSGRQFSNSRSEMNVSTLELGDSALYLCASSLRFPGTDTQYFGPGTRLTVL.

This clonotype was counted ten times or more. The chain joins TRBV2 to TRBJ1-5; 7 positions match TRBD1. The CDR3 contains 17 residues. J was trimmed by 4 bases and V by 1 base; bases with no gene match: 10. CDR1 and CDR2 from the germline V gene are SNHLY and FYNNEI. The CDR3 loop reads CASSEGPRAGGNQPQHF. The CDR3 coding sequence is TGTGCCAGCAGTGAAGGCCCCCGGGCAGGGGGAAATCAGCCCCAGCATTTT.